Each of the 16 T cell receptor beta chains below was sequenced from the same sample in a study of T-cell memory formation after mild COVID-19. MiXCR, run by TCRdb on the 5' RACE reads, gives a single entry per CDR3 protein. Of 200,000 or so distinct CDR3 sequences in the sample, roughly 18% were seen once. The sample comprised PBMCs or a T cell subset sorted from them (not recorded which). Receptor source: an adult woman who had mild COVID-19 (a few samples of this study predate the infection). Cell type and time point are not known.

This chain links TRBV15 with TRBJ2-2, with D tentatively TRBD2 (5 bases). The CDR3 has 18 amino acids. V dropped 0 bases and J dropped 5 bases, with 19 bases sitting between them. CDR1 is LNHNV and CDR2 is YYDKDF in the germline V gene (reference sequence). CDR3 residues: CATSRDRREGPETGELFF. For the CDR3, the DNA is TGTGCCACCAGCAGAGATCGTAGAGAGGGCCCCGAGACCGGGGAGCTGTTTTTT.

This clonotype has only a few counts. The genes are TRBV20-1 and TRBJ1-5; tentatively, D is TRBD1 (6 bases). The CDR3 sequence is 16 residues long. CDR1 DFQATT and CDR2 SNEGSKA come from the germline V gene (reference sequence). With 1 base removed from V and 4 bases from J, the gap between germline ends came to 17 bases. CDR3 residues: CSARVGGRGGNQPQHF. The CDR3 nucleotides are TGCAGTGCTAGAGTCGGGGGGCGCGGGGGTAATCAGCCCCAGCATTTT.

This clonotype was recorded at least ten times. The rearrangement uses TRBV29-1 and TRBJ1-5, with 8 positions matching TRBD1. With V trimmed by 4 bases and J by 1 base, 3 bases remained unmatched. The germline gives CDR1 SQVTM, CDR2 ANQGSEA. The CDR3 totals 14 residues. This chain's CDR3 is CSVADRASNQPQHF. Here the CDR3 DNA reads TGCAGCGTTGCGGACAGGGCAAGCAATCAGCCCCAGCATTTT.

A note on this clonotype: One base away lies a much larger clone, so this may be a sequencing read error. This sequence joins TRBV7-2 and TRBJ2-5, with a possible D match to TRBD1 (6 bases). Germline V gene sequence: CDR1 SGHTA, CDR2 FQGNSA. Trimming removed 5 bases at V and 1 base at J, with 8 bases between. The CDR3 spans 13 residues. In DNA, the CDR3 is TGTGCCAGCAGCCGACAGGTCCAAGAGACCCAGTACTTC. This translates into CASSRQVQETQYF.

This clonotype was seen a handful of times. The J gene is TRBJ2-3, the V gene TRBV7-9; D is uncertain. The V end lost 6 bases, the J end lost 4 bases, and 8 bases lay between the germline ends. Germline values: CDR1 SEHNR, CDR2 FQNEAQ (reference sequence). CDR3 length equals 12 residues. The CDR3 coding sequence is TGTGCCAGCAGTTTTACACCAGATACGCAGTATTTT. This translates into CASSFTPDTQYF.

This clonotype was seen a handful of times. J is TRBJ2-7 and V is TRBV5-1; D is ambiguous. The CDR3 covers 14 residues. In germline, CDR1 is SGHRS, CDR2 YFSETQ. Trimming cost V 0 bases and J 0 bases, with 7 bases left between them. CDR3 region: CASSLAANSYEQYF. The CDR3 DNA follows: TGCGCCAGCAGCTTGGCCGCCAACTCCTACGAGCAGTACTTC.

CDR3 nucleotide sequence: TGTGCCAGCAGTTTCTTTCTCGCTAGCACAGATACGCAGTATTTT. This translates into CASSFFLASTDTQYF. The rearrangement joins TRBV12-3 or TRBV12-4 to TRBJ2-3, with D uncertain. The V gene lost 3 bases and the J gene lost 0 bases, with 10 bases spanning the gap. The CDR3 has 15 amino acids.

CDR3 DNA sequence: TGTGCCAGCAGGGCCAACAGGGGGCCACCCTACGAGCAGTACTTC. Residues: CASRANRGPPYEQYF. The V and J genes are TRBV12-3 or TRBV12-4 and TRBJ2-7, with 9 positions matching TRBD1. The CDR3 is made up of 15 amino acids. J was trimmed by 2 bases and V by 6 bases; bases with no gene match: 8.

The rearrangement links TRBV11-2 to TRBJ2-1; TRBD1 aligns across 10 bases. Looked up from germline, CDR1 is SGHAT and CDR2 is FQNNGV. The CDR3 sequence is 17 residues long. V dropped 3 bases and J dropped 10; count of bases not matched to a gene: 15. The CDR3 loop reads CASSFISGDRGSWEQFF. The DNA for the CDR3 is TGTGCCAGCAGCTTCATTTCGGGGGACAGGGGTTCGTGGGAGCAGTTCTTC.

This clonotype was seen a handful of times. The rearrangement uses TRBV20-1 and TRBJ2-3, with D perhaps TRBD2 (6 bases). This CDR3 contains 13 residues. The germline CDR1 and CDR2 sequences are DFQATT and SNEGSKA (reference sequence). Trimming stripped 1 base from V and 2 bases from J, with 7 bases between. CDR3 residues: CSARVAATDTQYF. In DNA, the CDR3 is TGCAGTGCTAGAGTAGCGGCCACAGATACGCAGTATTTT.

This clonotype has a handful of counts. The chain is built from TRBV7-9 and TRBJ2-2, with 7 bases aligning to TRBD1. Trimming at V came to 2 bases and at J to 8 bases, leaving 14 bases not matched to a gene. CDR3 length: 17 amino acids. Germline assignment: CDR1 SEHNR and CDR2 FQNEAQ (reference sequence). CDR3 residues: CASSLPGQPLFTGELFF. The CDR3 DNA sequence: TGTGCCAGCAGCTTACCGGGACAGCCCCTTTTTACGGGGGAGCTGTTTTTT.

This clonotype was detected a few times. The CDR3 here is CASSLGQRGYGYTF. CDR3 sequence (DNA): TGTGCCAGCAGTTTAGGACAGAGGGGCTATGGCTACACCTTC. V is TRBV12-3 or TRBV12-4 and J is TRBJ1-2; possible D gene TRBD1, 5 bases. Trimming stripped 1 base from V and 4 bases from J, with 10 bases between. This CDR3 spans 14 amino acids.

This rearrangement joins TRBV12-3 or TRBV12-4 to TRBJ2-7; 7 positions match TRBD2. V dropped 9 bases and J dropped 1; count of bases not matched to a gene: 6. The CDR3 loop spans 13 amino acids. For the CDR3, the DNA is TGTGCCAGTAAGCGGGACCGTTCCTACGAGCAGTACTTC. This codes for CASKRDRSYEQYF.

V is TRBV2 and J is TRBJ2-4; a weak D match, TRBD1 (5 bases). Germline values: CDR1 SNHLY, CDR2 FYNNEI. This CDR3 contains 12 residues. Trimming removed 7 bases at V and 11 bases at J, with 15 bases between. CDR3 amino acids: CASTFRTQVQYF. Here the CDR3 DNA reads TGTGCCAGCACCTTTAGGACACAGGTTCAGTACTTC. The complete variable domain, with remaining parts taken from reference TRBV2 and TRBJ2-4, reads EPEVTQTPSHQVTQMGQEVILRCVPISNHLYFYWYRQILGQKVEFLVSFYNNEISEKSEIFDDQFSVERPDGSNFTLKIRSTKLEDSAMYFCASTFRTQVQYFGAGTRLSVL.

The chain is built from TRBV7-9 and TRBJ2-6, with 12 bases matching TRBD1. Germline values: CDR1 SEHNR, CDR2 FQNEAQ (reference sequence). The CDR3 totals 17 residues. J gave up 2 bases and V 3 bases, and 2 bases lay outside the gene matches. CDR3: CASSLGTGGAGANVLTF. For the CDR3, the DNA is TGTGCCAGCAGCTTGGGGACAGGGGGCGCTGGGGCCAACGTCCTGACTTTC. Together with reference TRBV7-9 and TRBJ2-6, the CDR3 gives the full variable domain: DTGVSQNPRHKITKRGQNVTFRCDPISEHNRLYWYRQTLGQGPEFLTYFQNEAQLEKSRLLSDRFSAERPKGSFSTLEIQRTEQGDSAMYLCASSLGTGGAGANVLTFGAGSRLTVL.

In this sample, this clonotype turned up a few times. The gene calls are TRBV21-1 and TRBJ1-2; TRBD1, as called in the table, went unchecked against the DNA. TRBV21-1 has pseudogene status. The CDR3 has 16 amino acids. The CDR3 DNA reads TGTGCCAGCAGCAAGGAGAACCAGGGGCGTCCCTATGGCTACACCTTC. Translated, it gives CASSKENQGRPYGYTF.